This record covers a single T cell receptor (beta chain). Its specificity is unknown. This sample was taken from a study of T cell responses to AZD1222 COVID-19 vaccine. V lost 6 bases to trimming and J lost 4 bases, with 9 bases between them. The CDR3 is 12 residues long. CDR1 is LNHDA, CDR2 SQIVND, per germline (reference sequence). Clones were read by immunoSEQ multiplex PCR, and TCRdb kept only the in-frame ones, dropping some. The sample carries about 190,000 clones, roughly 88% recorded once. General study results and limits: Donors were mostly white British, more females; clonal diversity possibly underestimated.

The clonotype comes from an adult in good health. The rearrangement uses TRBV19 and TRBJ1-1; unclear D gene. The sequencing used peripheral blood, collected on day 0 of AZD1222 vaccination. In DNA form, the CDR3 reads TGTGCCAGTAGCCCTATAGGCACTGAAGCTTTCTTT. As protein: CASSPIGTEAFF.